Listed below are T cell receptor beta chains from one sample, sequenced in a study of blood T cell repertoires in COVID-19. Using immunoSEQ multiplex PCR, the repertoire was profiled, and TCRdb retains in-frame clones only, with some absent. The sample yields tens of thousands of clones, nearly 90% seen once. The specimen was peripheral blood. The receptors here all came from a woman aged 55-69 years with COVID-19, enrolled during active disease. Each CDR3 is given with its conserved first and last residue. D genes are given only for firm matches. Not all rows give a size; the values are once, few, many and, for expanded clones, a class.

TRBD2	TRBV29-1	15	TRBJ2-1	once	TGCAGCGCTGGGGAATGGAGCGGGACCTACAATGAGCAGTTCTTC	CSAGEWSGTYNEQFF
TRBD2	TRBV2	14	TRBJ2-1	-	TGTGCCAGCAGGAACAGCGGGGGGGCCAATGAGCAGTTCTTC	CASRNSGGANEQFF
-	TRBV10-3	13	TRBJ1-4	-	TGTGCCATCAGGTCGGCGGGGAGGGAAAAACTGTTTTTT	CAIRSAGREKLFF
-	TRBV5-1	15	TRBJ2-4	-	TGCGCCAGCAGCTTGGGTCACCGGGAGAGGAACATTCAGTACTTC	CASSLGHRERNIQYF
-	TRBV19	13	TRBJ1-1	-	TGTGCCAGTACTCTGAAGGCGGACACTGAAGCTTTCTTT	CASTLKADTEAFF
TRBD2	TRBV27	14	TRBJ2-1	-	TGTGCCAGCAGTTTGACTAGCGACTACAATGAGCAGTTCTTC	CASSLTSDYNEQFF
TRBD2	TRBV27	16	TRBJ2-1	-	TGTGCCAGCAGTTCGGCCACTAGCGGGAGATACAATGAGCAGTTCTTC	CASSSATSGRYNEQFF
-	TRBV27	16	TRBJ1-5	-	TGTGCCAGCAGTACCCTGGGGCAGGGGCGCAATCAGCCCCAGCATTTT	CASSTLGQGRNQPQHF
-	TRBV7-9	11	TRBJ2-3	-	TGTGCCAGCAGCTCGCGGGGTACGCAGTATTTT	CASSSRGTQYF
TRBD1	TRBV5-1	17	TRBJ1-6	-	TGCGCCAGCAGCTTGGCGGGAGGGGGCCGACAGGGATCACCCCTCCACTTT	CASSLAGGGRQGSPLHF
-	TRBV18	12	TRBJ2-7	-	TGTGCCAGCTCACCGTCCGGGATCGAGCAGTACTTC	CASSPSGIEQYF
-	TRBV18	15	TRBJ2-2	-	TGTGCCAGCTCACCTCAACCAGGGAACACCGGGGAGCTGTTTTTT	CASSPQPGNTGELFF
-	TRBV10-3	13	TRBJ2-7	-	TGTGCCATCAGTGAATCCCTTCTCTACGAGCAGTACTTC	CAISESLLYEQYF
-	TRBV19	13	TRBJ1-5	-	TGTGCCAGTAGTCAACAGGGATCACAGCCCCAGCATTTT	CASSQQGSQPQHF
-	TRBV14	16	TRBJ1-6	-	TGTGCCAGCAGCCGCGCGGGGACCTACTATAATTCACCCCTCCACTTT	CASSRAGTYYNSPLHF
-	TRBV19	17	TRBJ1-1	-	TGTGCCAGTAGTATTGCAGGGGAGGGTAGTGGGAACACTGAAGCTTTCTTT	CASSIAGEGSGNTEAFF
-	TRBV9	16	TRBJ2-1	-	TGTGCCAGCAGCGTAGGCGAGGTAGTGGCCTACAATGAGCAGTTCTTC	CASSVGEVVAYNEQFF
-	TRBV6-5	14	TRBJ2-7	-	TGTGCCAGCAGCGACAGTATTGTATCCTACGAGCAGTACTTC	CASSDSIVSYEQYF
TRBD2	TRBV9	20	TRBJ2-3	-	TGTGCCAGCAGCCACCTGCAATCGGGAGGACCGGTCCCTAGCACAGATACGCAGTATTTT	CASSHLQSGGPVPSTDTQYF
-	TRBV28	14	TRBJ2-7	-	TGTGCCAGCAGTCCCCCAGGGGTAGCCTACGAGCAGTACTTC	CASSPPGVAYEQYF
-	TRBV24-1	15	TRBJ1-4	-	TGTGCCACCAGTGATCCAACAGGGCCCAATGAAAAACTGTTTTTT	CATSDPTGPNEKLFF
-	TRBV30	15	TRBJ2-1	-	TGTGCCTGGAGAGTCGGGCGGGGCTCCTACAATGAGCAGTTCTTC	CAWRVGRGSYNEQFF
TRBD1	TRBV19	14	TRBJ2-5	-	TGTGCCAGTAGTGGGACAGGGGTTCAAGAGACCCAGTACTTC	CASSGTGVQETQYF
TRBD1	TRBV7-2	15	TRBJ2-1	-	TGTGCCAGCAGCTTCGGGACAGGGGGCCACAATGAGCAGTTCTTC	CASSFGTGGHNEQFF
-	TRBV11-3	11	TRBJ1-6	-	TGTGCCAGCAGCTTAGTGGCGCGCCGGGACTTT	CASSLVARRDF
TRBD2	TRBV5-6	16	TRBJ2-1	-	TGTGCCAGCAGCGTCAGACTAGCGGGATATAACAATGAGCAGTTCTTC	CASSVRLAGYNNEQFF
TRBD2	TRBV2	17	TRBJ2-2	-	TGTGCCAGCGCCGGACTAGCGGGGGGGCCAGACACCGGGGAGCTGTTTTTT	CASAGLAGGPDTGELFF
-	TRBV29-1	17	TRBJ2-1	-	TGCAGCGTTGGGGCGACCTCGGGGCAGGGGATAGTGAATGAGCAGTTCTTC	CSVGATSGQGIVNEQFF
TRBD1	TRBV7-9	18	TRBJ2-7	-	TGTGCCAGCAGCTTCTCAAGAGACCCGGGACAGGGGCTCTACGAGCAGTACTTC	CASSFSRDPGQGLYEQYF
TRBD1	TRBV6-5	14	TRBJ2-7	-	TGTGCCAGCACTTCAGGACAGGGGGCCTACGAGCAGTACTTC	CASTSGQGAYEQYF
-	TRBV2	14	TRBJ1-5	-	TGTGCCAGCAGTGAAAGCCTTAGCAATCAGCCCCAGCATTTT	CASSESLSNQPQHF
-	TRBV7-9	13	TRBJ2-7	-	TGTGCCAGCAGAGGGCAGGGGTCCTACGAGCAGTACTTC	CASRGQGSYEQYF